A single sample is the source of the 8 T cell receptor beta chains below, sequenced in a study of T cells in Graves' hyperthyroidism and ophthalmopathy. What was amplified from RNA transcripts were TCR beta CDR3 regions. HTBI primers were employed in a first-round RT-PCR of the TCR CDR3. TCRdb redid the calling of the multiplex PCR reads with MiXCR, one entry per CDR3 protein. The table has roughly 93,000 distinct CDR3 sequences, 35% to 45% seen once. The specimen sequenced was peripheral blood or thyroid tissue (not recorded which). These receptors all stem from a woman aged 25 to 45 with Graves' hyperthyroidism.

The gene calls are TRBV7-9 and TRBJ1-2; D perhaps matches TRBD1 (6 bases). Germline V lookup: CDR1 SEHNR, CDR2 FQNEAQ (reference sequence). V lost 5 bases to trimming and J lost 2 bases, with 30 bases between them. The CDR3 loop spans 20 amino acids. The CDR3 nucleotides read TGTGCCAGCAGCGAACGGACAGTTAACACCGGGACACTGTCAAACTATGGCTACACCTTC. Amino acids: CASSERTVNTGTLSNYGYTF.

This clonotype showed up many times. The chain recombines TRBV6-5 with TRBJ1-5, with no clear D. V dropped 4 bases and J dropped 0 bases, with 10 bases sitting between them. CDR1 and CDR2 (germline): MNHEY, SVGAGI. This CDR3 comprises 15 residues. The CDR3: CASSFRADSNQPQHF. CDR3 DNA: TGTGCCAGCAGTTTCAGAGCCGATAGCAATCAGCCCCAGCATTTT.

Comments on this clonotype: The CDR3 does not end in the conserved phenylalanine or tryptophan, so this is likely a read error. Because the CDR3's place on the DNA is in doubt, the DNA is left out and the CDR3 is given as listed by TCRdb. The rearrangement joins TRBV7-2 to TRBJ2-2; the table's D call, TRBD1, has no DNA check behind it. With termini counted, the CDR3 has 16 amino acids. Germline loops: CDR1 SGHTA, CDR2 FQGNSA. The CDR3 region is CASSEDRGSRTGELMS.

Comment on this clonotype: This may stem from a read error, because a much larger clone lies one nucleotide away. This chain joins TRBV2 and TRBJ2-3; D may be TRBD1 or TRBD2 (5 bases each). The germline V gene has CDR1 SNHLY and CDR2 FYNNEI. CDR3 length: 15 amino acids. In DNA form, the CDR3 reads TGTGCCAGCTGTCCGGGAAGGGGCGATACGGGTACGCGGTATTTT. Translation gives CASCPGRGDTGTRYF.

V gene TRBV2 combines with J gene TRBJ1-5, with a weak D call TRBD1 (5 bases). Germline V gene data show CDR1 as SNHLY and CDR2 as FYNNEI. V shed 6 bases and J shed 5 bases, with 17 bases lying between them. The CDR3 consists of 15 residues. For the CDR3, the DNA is TGTGCCAGCAGCTTGGCGGGACTGGAAGATCAGCCCCAGCATTTT. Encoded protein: CASSLAGLEDQPQHF. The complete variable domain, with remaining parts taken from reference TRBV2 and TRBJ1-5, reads EPEVTQTPSHQVTQMGQEVILRCVPISNHLYFYWYRQILGQKVEFLVSFYNNEISEKSEIFDDQFSVERPDGSNFTLKIRSTKLEDSAMYFCASSLAGLEDQPQHFGDGTRLSIL.

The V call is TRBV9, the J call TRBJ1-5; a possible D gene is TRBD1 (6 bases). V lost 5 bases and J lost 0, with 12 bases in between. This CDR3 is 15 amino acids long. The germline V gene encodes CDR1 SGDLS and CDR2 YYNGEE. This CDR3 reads CASSARGDSNQPQHF. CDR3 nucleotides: TGTGCCAGCAGTGCTAGGGGGGATAGCAATCAGCCCCAGCATTTT.

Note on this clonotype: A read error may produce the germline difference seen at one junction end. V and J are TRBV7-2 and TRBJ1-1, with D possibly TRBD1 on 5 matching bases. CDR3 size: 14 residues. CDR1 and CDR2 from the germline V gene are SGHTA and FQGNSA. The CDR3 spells CASTLGGRDTKAFF. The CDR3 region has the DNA TGTGCCAGCACCCTTGGGGGGAGAGACACTAAAGCTTTCTTT. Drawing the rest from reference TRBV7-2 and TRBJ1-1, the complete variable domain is GAGVSQSPSNKVTEKGKDVELRCDPISGHTALYWYRQSLGQGLEFLIYFQGNSAPDKSGLPSDRFSAERTGGSVSTLTIQRTQQEDSAVYLCASTLGGRDTKAFFGQGTRLTVV.

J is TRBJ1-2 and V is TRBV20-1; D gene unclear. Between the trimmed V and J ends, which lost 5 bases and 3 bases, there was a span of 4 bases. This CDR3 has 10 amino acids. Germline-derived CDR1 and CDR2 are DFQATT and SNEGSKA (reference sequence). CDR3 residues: CSAEDYGYTF. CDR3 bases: TGCAGTGCTGAGGACTATGGCTACACCTTC.